Below are 30 T cell receptor beta chains sequenced from a single sample in a study of shared clonotypes between healthy human individuals. The data were produced by immunoSEQ multiplex PCR, yet TCRdb's version contains in-frame clones alone and is incomplete. The sample records under 2,500,000 clones, roughly 95% being singletons. Source material: naive CD4+ T cells sorted from blood. Specified subset: CD45RA+ positively selected. These receptors came from a man younger than 35 in good health.

This chain links TRBV9 with TRBJ1-3, with no clear D. The CDR3 loop spans 15 amino acids. CDR1 SGDLS and CDR2 YYNGEE come from the germline V gene. V gave up 4 bases and J gave up 4 bases, with 15 bases separating them. In DNA, the CDR3 is TGTGCCAGCAGCTGGGGTAGGTCGGCCGGAAACACCATATATTTT. The encoded protein is CASSWGRSAGNTIYF.

The genes are TRBV28 and TRBJ1-4; 11 bases map to TRBD1. This CDR3 contains 14 residues. Germline V gene sequence: CDR1 MDHEN, CDR2 SYDVKM. The V and J ends lost 3 bases and 8 bases, in that order; junction bases with no gene match: 2. CDR3 DNA: TGTGCCAGCAGTTTGGGACAGGGGGTCGAAAAACTGTTTTTT. It codes for CASSLGQGVEKLFF.

The V gene is TRBV9, the J gene TRBJ2-1, with TRBD1 matching 10 bases. CDR1 is SGDLS, CDR2 YYNGEE, per germline. Trimming removed 1 base from V and 7 bases from J; junction bases left unmatched: 5. The CDR3 runs 15 residues. CDR3 sequence reads: CASSVSGQGGNEQFF. The DNA for the CDR3 is TGTGCCAGCAGCGTATCAGGACAGGGGGGGAATGAGCAGTTCTTC.

This chain joins TRBV30 and TRBJ1-1; D uncertain. Trimming took off 0 bases at V and 0 bases at J, with 14 bases between the two ends. This CDR3 region has 16 residues. The germline gives CDR1 GTSNPN, CDR2 SVGIG (reference sequence). The CDR3 DNA is TGTGCCTGGAGTGTACGGTCAGGCTTCATGAACACTGAAGCTTTCTTT. It specifies CAWSVRSGFMNTEAFF. The whole variable domain, filled in from reference TRBV30 and TRBJ1-1, reads SQTIHQWPATLVQPVGSPLSLECTVEGTSNPNLYWYRQAAGRGLQLLFYSVGIGQISSEVPQNLSASRPQDRQFILSSKKLLLSDSGFYLCAWSVRSGFMNTEAFFGQGTRLTVV.

This clone came up once. This chain joins TRBV15 and TRBJ2-3, with D tentatively TRBD2 (6 bases). Germline V CDR1 and CDR2: LNHNV, YYDKDF (reference sequence). The CDR3 consists of 17 residues. Trimming stripped 1 base from V and 0 bases from J, with 14 bases between. CDR3 DNA: TGTGCCACCAGCAGAGGAAGGGGAGGTACTAGCACAGATACGCAGTATTTT. It translates to CATSRGRGGTSTDTQYF.

The rearrangement uses TRBV27 and TRBJ1-5; D not resolved. CDR1 and CDR2 from the germline V gene are MNHEY and SMNVEV (reference sequence). The CDR3 length is 13 residues. Between the trimmed V and J ends, which lost 2 bases and 7 bases, there was a span of 9 bases. CDR3 bases: TGTGCCAGCAGTTTAACTGTAACGCAGCCCCAGCATTTT. It is translated as CASSLTVTQPQHF.

This chain uses TRBV5-4 with TRBJ2-7; D is unclear. Germline CDR1 reads SGHNT; CDR2 reads YYREEE (reference sequence). CDR3 length: 12 residues. V was pared by 4 bases and J by 3 bases, with 8 bases between. CDR3 region: CASSPKGYEQYF. CDR3 nucleotide sequence: TGTGCCAGCAGCCCGAAGGGCTACGAGCAGTACTTC.

The chain has TRBV18 and TRBJ1-1; D is ambiguous. V was cut by 6 bases and J by 2 bases, with 7 bases left in between. The CDR3 is 12 residues long. The germline CDR1 and CDR2 sequences are KGHSH and LQKENI. CDR3 loop: CASSGINTEAFF. The CDR3 DNA is TGTGCCAGCTCCGGAATTAACACTGAAGCTTTCTTT.

In nucleotides, the CDR3 is TGTGCCAGCAGTGAATACATTACAGGCTATGGCTACACCTTC. This sequence encodes CASSEYITGYGYTF. The genes are TRBV6-1 and TRBJ1-2; perhaps TRBD1 as D (5 bases). The germline CDR1 and CDR2 sequences are MNHNS and SASEGT. Deletions cut 2 bases from V and 4 bases from J, with 11 bases between. The CDR3 length is 14 residues.

V is TRBV7-9 and J is TRBJ2-2; possibly TRBD1 for D (6 bases). V was pared by 1 base and J by 9 bases, with 6 bases between. Germline V gene data show CDR1 as SEHNR and CDR2 as FQNEAQ (reference sequence). CDR3 length: 12 residues. DNA for the CDR3: TGTGCCAGCAGCTTAGGGGACAGGGAGCTGTTTTTT. It specifies CASSLGDRELFF.

V is TRBV11-3 and J is TRBJ2-2, with a possible D match to TRBD1 (5 bases). CDR1 is SGHNT and CDR2 is YENEEA in the germline V gene. V dropped 2 bases and J dropped 1 base, with 8 bases sitting between them. The CDR3 loop spans 15 amino acids. The CDR3 region has the DNA TGTGCCAGCAGCTTATCAGGGATGAACACCGGGGAGCTGTTTTTT. It codes for CASSLSGMNTGELFF.

The chain links TRBV2 to TRBJ1-4, with no clear D. The germline V gene has CDR1 SNHLY and CDR2 FYNNEI. The ends were cut back, 4 bases at V and 3 bases at J, with 12 bases in the middle. This CDR3 comprises 15 residues. CDR3 protein: CASSVTNYSNEKLFF. The CDR3 region has the DNA TGTGCCAGCAGTGTTACGAATTATTCTAATGAAAAACTGTTTTTT.

This rearrangement joins TRBV29-1 to TRBJ2-5; D ambiguous. This CDR3 comprises 12 residues. V lost 4 bases to trimming and J lost 5 bases, with 11 bases between them. The V gene's germline CDR1 is SQVTM and CDR2 ANQGSEA. CDR3 DNA: TGCAGCGTTGGAATATCTAGGGAGACCCAGTACTTC. This encodes CSVGISRETQYF.

The chain combines TRBV5-1 with TRBJ1-6, with D possibly matching TRBD1 (5 bases). The CDR3 is 16 amino acids. V lost 5 bases to trimming and J lost 0 bases, with 12 bases between them. The germline gives CDR1 SGHRS, CDR2 YFSETQ. The CDR3 loop reads CASRQGLSSYNSPLHF. CDR3 coding DNA: TGCGCCAGCAGGCAGGGACTGAGCTCCTATAATTCACCCCTCCACTTT.

The chain couples TRBV7-9 to TRBJ2-5, with 10 bases that match TRBD2. Germline trimming cut 5 bases from V and 1 base from J; bases unmatched to any gene: 7. CDR1 is SEHNR, CDR2 FQNEAQ, per germline (reference sequence). The CDR3 contains 16 residues. The CDR3 nucleotides are TGTGCCAGCAGCCTAGGCGCTAGCGGGGGCCAAGAGACCCAGTACTTC. This gives the protein CASSLGASGGQETQYF. Together with reference TRBV7-9 and TRBJ2-5, the CDR3 gives the full variable domain: DTGVSQNPRHKITKRGQNVTFRCDPISEHNRLYWYRQTLGQGPEFLTYFQNEAQLEKSRLLSDRFSAERPKGSFSTLEIQRTEQGDSAMYLCASSLGASGGQETQYFGPGTRLLVL.

V and J are TRBV5-1 and TRBJ2-3; D is possibly TRBD2 (5 bases). The CDR3 is 16 residues long. The V gene lost 4 bases and the J gene lost 4 bases, with 19 bases spanning the gap. Germline V gene lookup returns CDR1 SGHRS and CDR2 YFSETQ. The CDR3 DNA follows: TGCGCCAGCAGCCCCCCTAGTGGCCTTAGCGCAGATACGCAGTATTTT. Translated, it gives CASSPPSGLSADTQYF.

The chain uses TRBV7-9 and TRBJ2-6, with D unresolved. This CDR3 comprises 19 residues. V lost 5 bases, J lost 0 bases, and 20 bases lay in between. Germline V lookup: CDR1 SEHNR, CDR2 FQNEAQ (reference sequence). This CDR3 reads CASSASDRWERSGANVLTF. CDR3 DNA sequence: TGTGCCAGCAGCGCCTCGGACCGATGGGAACGCTCTGGGGCCAACGTCCTGACTTTC. Drawing the rest from reference TRBV7-9 and TRBJ2-6, the complete variable domain is DTGVSQNPRHKITKRGQNVTFRCDPISEHNRLYWYRQTLGQGPEFLTYFQNEAQLEKSRLLSDRFSAERPKGSFSTLEIQRTEQGDSAMYLCASSASDRWERSGANVLTFGAGSRLTVL.

The V call is TRBV30, the J call TRBJ2-3; D call uncertain. Trimming stripped 6 bases from V and 2 bases from J, with 12 bases between. The CDR3 runs to 13 residues. The V gene's germline CDR1 is GTSNPN and CDR2 SVGIG (reference sequence). DNA of the CDR3: TGTGCCTGTAGGGCGCCAGTCACAGATACGCAGTATTTT. This sequence encodes CACRAPVTDTQYF.

The sample holds a few counts of this clone. V and J are TRBV28 and TRBJ1-6, with D possibly TRBD1 on 5 matching bases. Between the trimmed V and J ends, which lost 9 bases and 5 bases, there was a span of 11 bases. The CDR3 length is 13 residues. From germline, CDR1 is MDHEN and CDR2 SYDVKM. The CDR3 DNA is TGTGCCAGTCACGGGGGGAATAATTCACCCCTCCACTTT. Its translation: CASHGGNNSPLHF.

This clone has just one count. Here the CDR3 DNA reads TGTGCCAGCAGTTCGACGGAGAACACTGAAGCTTTCTTT. This sequence encodes CASSSTENTEAFF. This chain joins TRBV2 and TRBJ1-1; D not certain. The germline gives CDR1 SNHLY, CDR2 FYNNEI. The CDR3 runs to 13 residues. Trimming removed 5 bases at V and 1 base at J, with 8 bases between.

The V call is TRBV10-2, the J call TRBJ2-1, with 13 bases fitting TRBD2. Germline lookup yields CDR1 WSHSY and CDR2 SAAADI. V was pared by 8 bases and J by 8 bases, with 15 bases of the junction left unmatched. The CDR3 loop spans 17 amino acids. The CDR3: CASRSLGTSGNIDEQFF. The DNA for the CDR3 is TGCGCCAGCCGGAGCCTCGGGACTAGCGGGAATATAGATGAGCAGTTCTTC.

This rearrangement joins TRBV7-3 to TRBJ1-1, with a weak D call TRBD1 (5 bases). Germline loops: CDR1 SGHTA, CDR2 FQGTGA. V was shortened by 5 bases and J by 7 bases, with 20 bases between the two germline ends. The CDR3 covers 15 residues. The CDR3: CASSLLGGEMNEAFF. The CDR3 nucleotides read TGTGCCAGCAGCCTACTTGGAGGGGAGATGAATGAAGCTTTCTTT.

V gene TRBV18 combines with J gene TRBJ1-5; unclear D gene. The CDR3 totals 13 residues. Between the trimmed V and J ends, which lost 1 base and 6 bases, there was a span of 7 bases. The germline V gene has CDR1 KGHSH and CDR2 LQKENI. The CDR3 region has the DNA TGTGCCAGCTCACCACAGGAGGTTCAGCCCCAGCATTTT. Translating gives CASSPQEVQPQHF.

This rearrangement joins TRBV7-9 to TRBJ1-1, with D perhaps TRBD1 (5 bases). The CDR3 covers 13 residues. Germline CDR1 is SEHNR and CDR2 is FQNEAQ (reference sequence). V was trimmed by 4 bases and J by 3 bases, leaving 9 bases between them. This CDR3 is CASSWGKDTEAFF. Here the CDR3 DNA reads TGTGCCAGCAGCTGGGGGAAGGACACTGAAGCTTTCTTT.

V is TRBV2 and J is TRBJ2-3; perhaps TRBD2 as D (5 bases). There are 14 residues in the CDR3. Per germline, CDR1 SNHLY and CDR2 FYNNEI. Trimming removed 3 bases at V and 0 bases at J, with 7 bases between. As DNA, the CDR3 is TGTGCCAGCAGTGAGCGGACTAGCACAGATACGCAGTATTTT. It yields the protein CASSERTSTDTQYF.

The J gene is TRBJ1-6, the V gene TRBV28; tentatively, D is TRBD1 (5 bases). V lost 10 bases and J lost 6, with 16 bases in between. Germline CDR1 reads MDHEN; CDR2 reads SYDVKM. CDR3 size: 14 residues. CDR3 bases: TGTGCCACCCGGGGGGGGTCCGGTAATTCACCCCTCCACTTT. Its translation: CATRGGSGNSPLHF.

CDR3 residues: CASSVDFSNQPQHF. The CDR3 nucleotides are TGTGCCAGCAGCGTGGACTTCTCCAATCAGCCCCAGCATTTT. The rearrangement joins TRBV5-5 to TRBJ1-5; the D is unclear. CDR3 length: 14 amino acids. CDR1 and CDR2 from the germline V gene are SGHKS and YYEKEE (reference sequence). Trimming removed 4 bases from V and 3 bases from J, with 11 bases in between.

CDR3 protein: CASSYSSGTYEQYF. The CDR3 bases are TGTGCCAGCAGTTATTCTAGCGGTACCTACGAGCAGTACTTC. The chain recombines TRBV6-6 with TRBJ2-7, with 7 bases aligning to TRBD2. CDR3 size: 14 residues. V was pared by 3 bases and J by 2 bases, with 4 bases of the junction left unmatched. Germline CDR1 and CDR2: MNHNY and SVGAGI (reference sequence).

The chain is built from TRBV11-3 and TRBJ2-7, with 11 bases identical to TRBD2. Germline V gene sequence: CDR1 SGHNT, CDR2 YENEEA. This CDR3 has 16 amino acids. Losses at the gene ends were 6 bases for V and 3 bases for J; bases not matched to a gene: 10. This CDR3 reads CASSYSSGGRNYEQYF. CDR3 in DNA: TGTGCCAGCAGTTATTCTAGCGGGGGGCGTAACTACGAGCAGTACTTC.

Concerning this clone itself: The same CDR3 is also encoded by other DNA sequences in this sample. The rearrangement uses TRBV10-3 and TRBJ1-2, with no clear D. The CDR3 has 14 amino acids. The V gene's germline CDR1 is ENHRY and CDR2 SYGVKD. With 0 bases removed from V and 4 bases from J, the gap between germline ends came to 9 bases. The CDR3 region is CAISESGNGYGYTF. The DNA of the CDR3 is TGTGCCATCAGTGAGTCGGGGAATGGCTATGGCTACACCTTC.